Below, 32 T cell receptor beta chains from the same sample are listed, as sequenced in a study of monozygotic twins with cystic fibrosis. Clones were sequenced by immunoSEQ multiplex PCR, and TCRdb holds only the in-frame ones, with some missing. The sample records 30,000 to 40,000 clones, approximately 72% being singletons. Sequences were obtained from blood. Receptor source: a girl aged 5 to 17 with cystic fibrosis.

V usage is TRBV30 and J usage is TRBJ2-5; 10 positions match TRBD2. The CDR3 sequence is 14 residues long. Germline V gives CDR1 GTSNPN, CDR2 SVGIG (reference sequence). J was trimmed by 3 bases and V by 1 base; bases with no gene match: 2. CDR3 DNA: TGTGCCTGGAGTGGTCTAGCGGGAGAAGAGACCCAGTACTTC. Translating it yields CAWSGLAGEETQYF.

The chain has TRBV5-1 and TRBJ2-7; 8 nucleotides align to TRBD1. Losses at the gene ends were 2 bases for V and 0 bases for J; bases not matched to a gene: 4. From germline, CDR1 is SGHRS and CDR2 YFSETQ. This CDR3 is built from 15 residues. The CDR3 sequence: CASSLSGGYSYEQYF. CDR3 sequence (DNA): TGCGCCAGCAGCTTATCAGGGGGCTACTCCTACGAGCAGTACTTC. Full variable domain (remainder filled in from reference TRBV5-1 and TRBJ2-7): KAGVTQTPRYLIKTRGQQVTLSCSPISGHRSVSWYQQTPGQGLQFLFEYFSETQRNKGNFPGRFSGRQFSNSRSEMNVSTLELGDSALYLCASSLSGGYSYEQYFGPGTRLTVT.

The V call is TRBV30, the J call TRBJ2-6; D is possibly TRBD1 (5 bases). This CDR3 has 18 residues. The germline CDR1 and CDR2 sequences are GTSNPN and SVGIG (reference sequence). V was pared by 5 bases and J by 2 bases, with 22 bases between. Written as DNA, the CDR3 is TGTGCCTGGGGTAGGCGTGCGCAGGGTCGTCCTGGGGCCAACGTCCTGACTTTC. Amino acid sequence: CAWGRRAQGRPGANVLTF.

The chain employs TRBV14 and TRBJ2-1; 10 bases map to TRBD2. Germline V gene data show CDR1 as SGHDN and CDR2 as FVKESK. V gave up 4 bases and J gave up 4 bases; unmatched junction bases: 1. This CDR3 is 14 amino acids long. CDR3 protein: CASSPAGGYNEQFF. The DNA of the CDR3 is TGTGCCAGCAGCCCAGCGGGGGGGTACAATGAGCAGTTCTTC.

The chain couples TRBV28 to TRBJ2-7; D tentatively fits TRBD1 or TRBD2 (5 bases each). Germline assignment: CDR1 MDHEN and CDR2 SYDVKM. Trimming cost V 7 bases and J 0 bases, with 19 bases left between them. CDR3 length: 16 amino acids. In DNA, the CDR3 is TGTGCCAGCATACGGAAGGGGACGCCGAGCTCCTACGAGCAGTACTTC. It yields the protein CASIRKGTPSSYEQYF. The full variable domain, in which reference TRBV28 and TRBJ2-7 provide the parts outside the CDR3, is DVKVTQSSRYLVKRTGEKVFLECVQDMDHENMFWYRQDPGLGLRLIYFSYDVKMKEKGDIPEGYSVSREKKERFSLILESASTNQTSMYLCASIRKGTPSSYEQYFGPGTRLTVT.

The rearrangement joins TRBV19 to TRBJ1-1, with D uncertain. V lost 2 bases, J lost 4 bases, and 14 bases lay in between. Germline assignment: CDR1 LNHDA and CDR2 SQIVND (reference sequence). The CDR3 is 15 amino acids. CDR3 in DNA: TGTGCCAGTAGTATAAGGGTCGGATTGGGCACTGAAGCTTTCTTT. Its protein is CASSIRVGLGTEAFF.

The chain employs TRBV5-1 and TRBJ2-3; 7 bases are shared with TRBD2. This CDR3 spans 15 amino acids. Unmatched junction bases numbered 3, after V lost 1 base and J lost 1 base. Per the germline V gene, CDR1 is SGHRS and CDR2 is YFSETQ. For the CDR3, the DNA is TGCGCCAGCAGCTTGTTCCTAGCGGGCACAGATACGCAGTATTTT. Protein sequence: CASSLFLAGTDTQYF.

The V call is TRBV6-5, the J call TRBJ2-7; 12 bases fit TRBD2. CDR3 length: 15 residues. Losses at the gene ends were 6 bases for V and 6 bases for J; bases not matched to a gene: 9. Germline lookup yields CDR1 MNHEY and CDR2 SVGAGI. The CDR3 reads CASRPLAGGRSEQYV. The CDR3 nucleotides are TGTGCCAGCAGGCCTCTAGCGGGAGGGCGTAGCGAGCAGTACGTC.

In DNA, the CDR3 is TGCGCCAGCAGCCAAGCCCCCGCCACAGATACGCAGTATTTT. This sequence encodes CASSQAPATDTQYF. The genes are TRBV4-3 and TRBJ2-3; D is ambiguous. This CDR3 region has 14 residues. In germline, CDR1 is LGHNA, CDR2 YSLEER. The germline V and J ends were trimmed by 1 base and 2 bases, with 7 bases remaining between them.

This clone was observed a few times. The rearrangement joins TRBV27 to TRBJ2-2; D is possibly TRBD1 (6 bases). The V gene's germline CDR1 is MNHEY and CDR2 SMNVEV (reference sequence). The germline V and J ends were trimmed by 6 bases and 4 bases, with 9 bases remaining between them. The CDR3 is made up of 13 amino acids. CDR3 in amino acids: CASRLTGTGELFF. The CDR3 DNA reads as TGTGCCAGCAGACTGACAGGCACCGGGGAGCTGTTTTTT.

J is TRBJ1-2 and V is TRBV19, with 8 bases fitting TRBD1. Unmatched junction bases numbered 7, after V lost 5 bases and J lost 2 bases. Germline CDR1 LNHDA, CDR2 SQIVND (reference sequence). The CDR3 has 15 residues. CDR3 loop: CASSLRTGMNYGYTF. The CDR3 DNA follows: TGTGCCAGTAGTCTTAGGACAGGGATGAACTATGGCTACACCTTC.

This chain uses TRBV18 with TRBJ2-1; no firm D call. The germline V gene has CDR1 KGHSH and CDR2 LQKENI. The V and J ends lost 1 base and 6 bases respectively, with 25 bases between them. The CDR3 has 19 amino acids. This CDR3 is CASSPRHKTGWDWGNEQFF. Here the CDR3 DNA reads TGTGCCAGCTCACCACGGCACAAAACGGGTTGGGATTGGGGCAATGAGCAGTTCTTC. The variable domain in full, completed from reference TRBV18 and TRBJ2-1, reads NAGVMQNPRHLVRRRGQEARLRCSPMKGHSHVYWYRQLPEEGLKFMVYLQKENIIDESGMPKERFSAEFPKEGPSILRIQQVVRGDSAAYFCASSPRHKTGWDWGNEQFFGPGTRLTVL.

This CDR3 is CASSSRDRGREQYF. DNA for the CDR3: TGTGCCAGCAGCTCCCGGGACAGGGGGCGCGAGCAGTACTTC. V usage is TRBV5-6 and J usage is TRBJ2-7, with 12 nucleotides matching TRBD1. V lost 3 bases to trimming and J lost 6 bases; unmatched junction nucleotides: 4. The germline gives CDR1 SGHDT, CDR2 YYEEEE. This CDR3 is 14 amino acids long.

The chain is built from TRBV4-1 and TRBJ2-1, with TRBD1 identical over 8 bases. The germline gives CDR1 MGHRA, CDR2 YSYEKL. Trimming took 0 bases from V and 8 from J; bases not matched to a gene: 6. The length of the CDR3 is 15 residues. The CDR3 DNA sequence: TGCGCCAGCAGCCAAGAGACAGGGGTTATTCATGAGCAGTTCTTC. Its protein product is CASSQETGVIHEQFF.

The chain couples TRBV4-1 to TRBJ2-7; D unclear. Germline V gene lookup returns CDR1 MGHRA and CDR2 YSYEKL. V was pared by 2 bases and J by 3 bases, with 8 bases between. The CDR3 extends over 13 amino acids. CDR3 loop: CASSQRNGYEQYF. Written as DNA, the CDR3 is TGCGCCAGCAGCCAAAGAAACGGCTACGAGCAGTACTTC.

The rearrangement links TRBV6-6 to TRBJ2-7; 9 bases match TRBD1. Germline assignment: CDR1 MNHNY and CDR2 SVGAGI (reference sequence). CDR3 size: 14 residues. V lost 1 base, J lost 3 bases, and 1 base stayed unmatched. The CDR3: CASSYYRGLYEQYF. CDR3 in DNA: TGTGCCAGCAGTTACTACAGGGGGCTCTACGAGCAGTACTTC.

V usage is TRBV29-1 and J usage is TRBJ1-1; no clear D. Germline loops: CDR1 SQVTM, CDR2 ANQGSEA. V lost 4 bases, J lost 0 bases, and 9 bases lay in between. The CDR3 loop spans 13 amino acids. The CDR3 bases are TGCAGCGTTGGCGGCACCATGAACACTGAAGCTTTCTTT. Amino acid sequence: CSVGGTMNTEAFF.

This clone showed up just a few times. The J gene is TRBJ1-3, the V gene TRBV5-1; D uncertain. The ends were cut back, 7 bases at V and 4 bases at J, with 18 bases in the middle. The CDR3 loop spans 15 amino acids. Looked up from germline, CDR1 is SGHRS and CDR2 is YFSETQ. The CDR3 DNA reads TGCGCCAGCCGCCTCCTATTGGGAACCGGAAACACCATATATTTT. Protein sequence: CASRLLLGTGNTIYF.

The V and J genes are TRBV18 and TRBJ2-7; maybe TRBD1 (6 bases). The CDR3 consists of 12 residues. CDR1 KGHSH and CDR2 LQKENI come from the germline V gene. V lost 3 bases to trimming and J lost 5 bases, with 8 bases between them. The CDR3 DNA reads TGTGCCAGCTCACCCACAGGGAACGAGCAGTACGTC. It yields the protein CASSPTGNEQYV.

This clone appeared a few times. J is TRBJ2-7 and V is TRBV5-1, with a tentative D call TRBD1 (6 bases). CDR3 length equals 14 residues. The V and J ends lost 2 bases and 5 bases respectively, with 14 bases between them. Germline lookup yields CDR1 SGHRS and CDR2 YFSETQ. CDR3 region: CASSLQGLFDEQYF. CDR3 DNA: TGCGCCAGCAGCTTACAGGGATTGTTCGACGAGCAGTACTTC.

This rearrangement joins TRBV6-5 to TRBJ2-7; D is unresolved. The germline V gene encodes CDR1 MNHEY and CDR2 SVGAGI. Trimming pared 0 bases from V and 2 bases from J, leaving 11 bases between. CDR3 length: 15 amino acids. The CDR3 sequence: CASSYSTLTPYEQYV. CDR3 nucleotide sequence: TGTGCCAGCAGTTACTCCACCCTGACTCCCTACGAGCAGTACGTC.

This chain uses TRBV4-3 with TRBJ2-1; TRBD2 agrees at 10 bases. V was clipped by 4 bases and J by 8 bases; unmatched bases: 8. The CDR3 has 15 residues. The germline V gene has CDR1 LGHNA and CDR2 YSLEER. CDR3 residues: CASSRSGRARDEQFF. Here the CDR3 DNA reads TGCGCCAGCAGCCGGAGCGGGAGGGCCAGGGATGAGCAGTTCTTC.

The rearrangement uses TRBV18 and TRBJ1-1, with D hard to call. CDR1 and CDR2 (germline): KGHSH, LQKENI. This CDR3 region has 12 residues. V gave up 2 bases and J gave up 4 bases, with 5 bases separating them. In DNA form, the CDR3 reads TGTGCCAGCTCACCAGGCATCACTGAAGCTTTCTTT. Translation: CASSPGITEAFF.

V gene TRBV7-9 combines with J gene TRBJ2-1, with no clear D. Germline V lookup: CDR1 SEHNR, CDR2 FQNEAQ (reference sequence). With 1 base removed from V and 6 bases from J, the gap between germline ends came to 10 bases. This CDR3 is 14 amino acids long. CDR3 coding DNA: TGTGCCAGCAGCTTAGTACGAAAAAGCAATGAGCAGTTCTTC. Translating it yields CASSLVRKSNEQFF.

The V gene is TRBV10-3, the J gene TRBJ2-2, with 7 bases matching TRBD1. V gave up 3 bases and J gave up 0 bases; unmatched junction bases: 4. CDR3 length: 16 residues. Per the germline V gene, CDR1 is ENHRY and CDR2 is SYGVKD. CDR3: CAISDRGQANTGELFF. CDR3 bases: TGTGCCATCAGTGACCGCGGACAGGCGAACACCGGGGAGCTGTTTTTT.

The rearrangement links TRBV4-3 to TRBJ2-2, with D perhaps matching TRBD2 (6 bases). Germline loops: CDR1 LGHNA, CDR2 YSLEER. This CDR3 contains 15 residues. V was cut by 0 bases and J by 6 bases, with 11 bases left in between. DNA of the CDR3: TGCGCCAGCAGCCAAGAGATTGGGGGGTCCGGGGAGCTGTTTTTT. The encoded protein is CASSQEIGGSGELFF.

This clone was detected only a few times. CDR3 sequence (DNA): TGTGCCAGCAGTTTATACCGTAGTCCACAGAACACTGAAGCTTTCTTT. This translates into CASSLYRSPQNTEAFF. This chain joins TRBV27 and TRBJ1-1, with D unresolved. Per germline, CDR1 MNHEY and CDR2 SMNVEV (reference sequence). This CDR3 is 16 amino acids long. Trimming shortened V by 1 base and J by 1 base, and 13 bases separated the two germline ends.

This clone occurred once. CDR3 DNA sequence: TGTGCCAGCAGGGGACTAGCTATGAACACCGGGGAGCTGTTTTTT. The encoded protein is CASRGLAMNTGELFF. The chain joins TRBV6-6 to TRBJ2-2, with TRBD2 matching over 9 bases. The CDR3 contains 15 residues. Germline CDR1 and CDR2: MNHNY and SVGAGI (reference sequence). V gave up 6 bases and J gave up 1 base; unmatched junction bases: 3.

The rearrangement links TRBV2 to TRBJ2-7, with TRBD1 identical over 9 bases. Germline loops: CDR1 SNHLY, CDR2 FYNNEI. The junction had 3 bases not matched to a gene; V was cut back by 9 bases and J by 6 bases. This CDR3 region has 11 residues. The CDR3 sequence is CARGTGSEQYF. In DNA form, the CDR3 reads TGTGCCAGAGGGACAGGGAGCGAGCAGTACTTC.

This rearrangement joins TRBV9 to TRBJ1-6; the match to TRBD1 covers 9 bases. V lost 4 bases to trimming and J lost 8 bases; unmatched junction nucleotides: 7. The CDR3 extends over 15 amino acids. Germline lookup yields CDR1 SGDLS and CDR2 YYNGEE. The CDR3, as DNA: TGTGCCAGCAGCCTGAGACAGGGGGATGATTCACCCCTCCACTTT. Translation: CASSLRQGDDSPLHF.

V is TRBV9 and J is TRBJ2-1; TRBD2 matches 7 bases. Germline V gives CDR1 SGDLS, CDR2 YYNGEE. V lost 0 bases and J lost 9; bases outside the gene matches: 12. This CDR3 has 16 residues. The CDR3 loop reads CASSVVPAGLKGEQFF. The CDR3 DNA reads TGTGCCAGCAGCGTAGTCCCAGCGGGGCTAAAGGGTGAGCAGTTCTTC. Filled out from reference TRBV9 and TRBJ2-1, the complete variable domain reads DSGVTQTPKHLITATGQRVTLRCSPRSGDLSVYWYQQSLDQGLQFLIQYYNGEERAKGNILERFSAQQFPDLHSELNLSSLELGDSALYFCASSVVPAGLKGEQFFGPGTRLTVL.

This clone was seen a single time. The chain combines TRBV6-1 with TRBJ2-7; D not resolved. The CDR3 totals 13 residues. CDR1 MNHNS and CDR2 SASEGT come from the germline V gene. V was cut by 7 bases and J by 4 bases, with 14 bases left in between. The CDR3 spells CASTASATYEQYV. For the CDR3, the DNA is TGTGCCAGCACCGCCAGTGCAACATACGAGCAGTACGTC.